The 17 T cell receptor beta chains listed next were all sequenced from one sample in a study of monozygotic twins with inflammatory bowel disease. TCRdb reprocessed the 5' RACE reads; each CDR3 protein has one entry and no DNA is given. The sample includes over 350,000 distinct CDR3 sequences. The specimen sequenced was blood. The receptors were gathered from a human donor with ulcerative colitis or Crohn's disease, or a healthy co-twin of an affected twin (not recorded which).

The chain carries TRBV9 and TRBJ2-3; TCRdb proposes TRBD2, but this gene call is untestable without DNA. The CDR3 is 13 residues long. Germline loops: CDR1 SGDLS, CDR2 YYNGEE. The CDR3 sequence: CASSVVTSDTQYF.

The chain employs TRBV5-6 and TRBJ2-5. The germline V gene encodes CDR1 SGHDT and CDR2 YYEEEE. There are 13 residues in the CDR3. CDR3 sequence reads: CASTPLGQETQYF. Together with reference TRBV5-6 and TRBJ2-5, the CDR3 gives the full variable domain: DAGVTQSPTHLIKTRGQQVTLRCSPKSGHDTVSWYQQALGQGPQFIFQYYEEEERQRGNFPDRFSGHQFPNYSSELNVNALLLGDSALYLCASTPLGQETQYFGPGTRLLVL.

This chain joins TRBV20-1 and TRBJ2-1; no DNA is available, so the TRBD2 call from TCRdb remains unchecked. CDR3 length: 15 residues. Per germline, CDR1 DFQATT and CDR2 SNEGSKA (reference sequence). The CDR3: CSARDLAGGRNEQFF.

The CDR3 loop reads CASSYRGSGNTIYF. The J gene is TRBJ1-3, the V gene TRBV6-5. Per the germline V gene, CDR1 is MNHEY and CDR2 is SVGAGI. This CDR3 has 14 residues.

The gene calls are TRBV7-6 and TRBJ2-3. Germline V gene data show CDR1 as SGHVS and CDR2 as FNYEAQ. The CDR3 length is 16 residues. This CDR3 reads CASSRTAWGSTDTQYF.

This chain uses TRBV6-2 or TRBV6-3 with TRBJ2-1; no DNA is available, so the TRBD2 call from TCRdb remains unchecked. CDR1 and CDR2 (germline): MNHEY, SVGEGT. The CDR3 is 16 residues long. CDR3 residues: CASSYRGQILGGEQFF.

This chain uses TRBV6-4 with TRBJ2-1. Per germline, CDR1 MRHNA and CDR2 SNTAGT. This CDR3 comprises 15 residues. The CDR3 region is CASSEIVASYNEQFF.

The J gene is TRBJ2-3, the V gene TRBV4-1; TCRdb's D gene call, TRBD2, goes unchecked for lack of DNA. Germline CDR1 reads MGHRA; CDR2 reads YSYEKL. The CDR3 is 17 residues long. CDR3 sequence: CASSQDVSGGAADTQYF.

The chain recombines TRBV7-2 with TRBJ2-5; TCRdb proposes TRBD2, but this gene call is untestable without DNA. The CDR3 spans 14 residues. CDR1 is SGHTA and CDR2 is FQGNSA in the germline V gene. CDR3 in amino acids: CASSLSLAGETQYF.

This rearrangement joins TRBV11-2 to TRBJ2-5; TCRdb reports TRBD1, a call that lacks DNA to check it against. Germline CDR1 is SGHAT and CDR2 is FQNNGV. This CDR3 spans 18 amino acids. This CDR3 reads CASSHKSGTGGSQETQYF.

The rearrangement uses TRBV5-5 and TRBJ2-7. Germline assignment: CDR1 SGHKS and CDR2 YYEKEE (reference sequence). The CDR3 spans 12 residues. CDR3 loop: CASSLPLYEQYF.

The genes are TRBV20-1 and TRBJ2-3; checking the TCRdb D call of TRBD2 is not possible without DNA. Germline V lookup: CDR1 DFQATT, CDR2 SNEGSKA (reference sequence). The CDR3 extends over 14 amino acids. CDR3 sequence: CSAGRLAGLDTQYF.

This chain uses TRBV4-3 with TRBJ2-3; lacking DNA, the TRBD1 call made by TCRdb goes unchecked. The length of the CDR3 is 16 residues. Germline-derived CDR1 and CDR2 are LGHNA and YSLEER. The CDR3 loop reads CASSQLQGTGFGTQYF.

The chain is built from TRBV5-1 and TRBJ1-2. This CDR3 contains 14 residues. The V gene's germline CDR1 is SGHRS and CDR2 YFSETQ. CDR3 residues: CASSLANRNYGYTF.

The rearrangement joins TRBV20-1 to TRBJ1-5; TCRdb reports TRBD1, a call that lacks DNA to check it against. CDR3 length: 15 amino acids. Germline lookup yields CDR1 DFQATT and CDR2 SNEGSKA (reference sequence). CDR3 sequence reads: CSARVRGAGNQPQHF.

The chain has TRBV19 and TRBJ1-1; TCRdb's D gene call, TRBD1, goes unchecked for lack of DNA. Looked up from germline, CDR1 is LNHDA and CDR2 is SQIVND (reference sequence). The CDR3 length is 15 residues. The CDR3 reads CASSPTRGRGTEAFF.

This rearrangement joins TRBV5-6 to TRBJ1-5; the TCRdb D gene call, TRBD1, has no DNA to confirm it. The germline V gene has CDR1 SGHDT and CDR2 YYEEEE. This CDR3 contains 16 residues. The CDR3 is CASSHAGGRGNQPQHF.